This T cell receptor (beta chain) was observed in a study of response to subunit inactivated influenza vaccine. One entry per CDR3 protein, called by TCRdb with MiXCR from the RT-PCR reads. The sample yields 400,000 to 650,000 distinct CDR3 sequences, 6.5% to 8% seen once. Only a few counts were recorded for this clonotype. The sequence came from a man aged 50 to 69 who received an inactivated influenza vaccine. Source: PBMCs from blood, taken approximately 25 months after vaccination.

As DNA, the CDR3 is TGTGCCAGCAGCTCCTTGTTACTAGCGCCCGAGCAGTACTTC. Translated: CASSSLLLAPEQYF. The rearrangement links TRBV7-2 to TRBJ2-7, with 7 bases fitting TRBD2. Germline loops: CDR1 SGHTA, CDR2 FQGNSA. V trimming: 4 bases; J trimming: 6 bases; junction bases outside the gene matches: 9. The CDR3 totals 14 residues.